The 6 T cell receptor beta chains below were found in one sample sequenced in a study of identical twins. TCRdb fed the 5' RACE reads into MiXCR, producing one record per CDR3 protein. The sample gives roughly 350,000 distinct CDR3 sequences, 9% to 15% of which show up once; approximately 7.6% is in the top ten. This same sample was also taken into another study, of yellow fever vaccine responses in identical twins.

The sequenced material came from CD8+ T cells sorted from blood. The receptors derive from a woman aged 18-29 years in good health.

This clonotype has more than one count but fewer than ten. The CDR3 sequence: CASSYDGTSGNQQYF. The DNA of the CDR3 is TGTGCCAGCAGCTATGACGGGACTAGCGGGAACCAGCAGTACTTC. This chain links TRBV7-9 with TRBJ2-7, with 13 positions matching TRBD2. CDR1 SEHNR and CDR2 FQNEAQ come from the germline V gene (reference sequence). This CDR3 has 15 residues. V dropped 4 bases and J dropped 8; count of bases not matched to a gene: 8.

The sample holds many counts of this clonotype. The chain uses TRBV6-5 and TRBJ2-3, with 8 positions matching TRBD2. The germline gives CDR1 MNHEY, CDR2 SVGAGI. CDR3 size: 16 residues. V shed 0 bases, J shed 2 bases, and the junction held 4 bases outside the gene matches. The CDR3 region has the DNA TGTGCCAGCAGTTACTCAAGCGGGGGTTTCACAGATACGCAGTATTTT. It codes for CASSYSSGGFTDTQYF.

V and J are TRBV14 and TRBJ2-6; TRBD1 is a possible D gene (5 bases). Germline V gene lookup returns CDR1 SGHDN and CDR2 FVKESK. The germline V and J ends were trimmed by 2 bases and 1 base, with 15 bases remaining between them. The CDR3 runs to 18 residues. The CDR3, as DNA: TGTGCCAGCAGCCAACCAGGGCTCCCGGGTTCTGGGGCCAACGTCCTGACTTTC. As protein: CASSQPGLPGSGANVLTF.

The chain links TRBV5-1 to TRBJ2-7, with D perhaps TRBD2 (5 bases). Germline CDR1 reads SGHRS; CDR2 reads YFSETQ. The length of the CDR3 is 15 residues. Trimming removed 5 bases from V and 0 bases from J, with 15 bases in between. The CDR3: CASRFLGLGSYEQYF. In DNA form, the CDR3 reads TGCGCCAGCAGATTCCTCGGACTGGGCTCCTACGAGCAGTACTTC.

This clonotype was observed a handful of times. V is TRBV27 and J is TRBJ1-2, with TRBD1 identical over 8 bases. CDR3 length: 15 residues. Germline loops: CDR1 MNHEY, CDR2 SMNVEV (reference sequence). Trimming took 7 bases from V and 2 from J; bases not matched to a gene: 9. CDR3 DNA sequence: TGTGCCAGCAAGTACTGGGGACAGGAGAACTATGGCTACACCTTC. Protein product: CASKYWGQENYGYTF.

The V and J genes are TRBV12-3 or TRBV12-4 and TRBJ2-1; D tentatively fits TRBD1 or TRBD2 (9 bases each). The CDR3 is 18 amino acids. Trimming took off 7 bases at V and 14 bases at J, with 36 bases between the two ends. This chain's CDR3 is CASTRPRTGASGLASKFF. Here the CDR3 DNA reads TGTGCCAGCACCAGGCCCAGGACAGGGGCTTCGGGACTAGCCTCAAAGTTCTTC.